This TCR beta chain stems from a study of T-cell reconstitution after alpha-beta-depleted transplantation in children. Study conclusions and caveats: Among T cells one year after transplant, newly produced cells accounted for most counts and diversity. After transplant, at about two months, alpha-beta T cells were reportedly derived from several hundred expanded graft clones. Several patients had high TCRbeta diversity at day 60; it came from surviving recipient T cells and thymic progenitors.

The library targeted TCRbeta and was prepared with unique molecular identifiers. TCRdb called the PCR reads again in MiXCR, with one record for every CDR3 protein. The sample contains around 190,000 distinct CDR3 sequences, approximately 7% of which appear only once. The CDR3 totals 13 residues. Deletions cut 2 bases from V and 7 bases from J, with 13 bases between. The germline V gene encodes CDR1 SGHKS and CDR2 YYEKEE (reference sequence). Concerning this clonotype itself: Its antigen is undetermined.

The chain recombines TRBV5-5 with TRBJ2-7; D gene uncertain. The source is a boy aged 2 to 10 with acute lymphoblastic leukemia, due to receive a stem cell transplant. Sequencing used PBMCs, obtained before TCRalphabeta/CD19-depleted stem cell transplant. The CDR3 coding sequence is TGTGCCAGCAGCTTCCCCCTGCCCGGGGAGCAGTACTTC. Protein: CASSFPLPGEQYF.